This TCR beta chain was documented in a study of blood T cell repertoires in COVID-19. Trimming cost V 1 base and J 3 bases; bases outside gene matches: 7. This CDR3 is 18 amino acids long. Germline lookup yields CDR1 LGHNA and CDR2 YNFKEQ. Authors' analysis steps: Reference gene primers were amplified, and this amplification served to estimate nucleated cell counts. TCRdb keeps only in-frame clones here, not all; method: immunoSEQ multiplex PCR. V and J calls and clone size come straight from that table; D and trimming were deduced from the DNA. The table includes about 220,000 clones, around 89% detected once. Across 20 to 25 US areas, participants ranged in age from roughly 18 to 89 years.

The origin of this receptor is a woman in her thirties who had recovered from COVID-19. Material for sequencing was PBMCs or T cells enriched from blood (not recorded which). V and J are TRBV4-2 and TRBJ2-3; 13 bases are a match to TRBD2. The CDR3 nucleotides read TGTGCCAGCAGCCAAGCGGGACTAGCGGGGCTAGGGACAGATACGCAGTATTTT. This sequence encodes CASSQAGLAGLGTDTQYF.